The sequence of this T cell receptor beta chain was determined in a study of T cell repertoires in cytomegalovirus infection. The V gene's germline CDR1 is SGHTA and CDR2 FQGNSA. CDR3 length equals 15 residues. V was pared by 2 bases and J by 0 bases, with 7 bases between. TCRdb ran MiXCR on the reads and lists one entry per CDR3 protein. The sample includes 150,000 to 200,000 distinct CDR3 sequences, roughly 27% seen only once; the top ten take about 28%. The table lists this clonotype with many counts. Sequencing was done on a sample of PBMCs. This chain joins TRBV7-2 and TRBJ2-2; D is uncertain. This TCR was sampled from a human donor in good health (CMV status not recorded). Some clones in this sample may be carry-over from other donors' samples. CDR3 coding DNA: TGTGCCAGCAGCTTACAGAGACCGAACACCGGGGAGCTGTTTTTT. Translated: CASSLQRPNTGELFF. Supplemented by reference TRBV7-2 and TRBJ2-2, the full variable domain reads GAGVSQSPSNKVTEKGKDVELRCDPISGHTALYWYRQSLGQGLEFLIYFQGNSAPDKSGLPSDRFSAERTGGSVSTLTIQRTQQEDSAVYLCASSLQRPNTGELFFGEGSRLTVL.